These 30 T cell receptor beta chains were all obtained from the same sample, sequenced in a study of patients and donors after allogeneic stem cell transplantation. Using its own MiXCR run on the RT-PCR reads, TCRdb lists one record per CDR3 protein. The data hold about a million distinct CDR3 sequences, with about 20% observed a single time. What was sequenced was blood, either unsorted or a sorted T cell fraction (not recorded which). The source is a human donor who was either an allogeneic HSCT recipient or a stem cell or donor lymphocyte infusion donor (not recorded which). It is not recorded whose cells these are; they may come from a transplant donor.

This clonotype was seen only a few times. V usage is TRBV28 and J usage is TRBJ2-7, with 8 bases aligning to TRBD2. Losses at the gene ends were 5 bases for V and 4 bases for J; bases not matched to a gene: 7. Germline V gene sequence: CDR1 MDHEN, CDR2 SYDVKM. This CDR3 spans 14 amino acids. CDR3 in DNA: TGTGCCAGCAGTAGCGGGAGTAATATGTACGAGCAGTACTTC. It codes for CASSSGSNMYEQYF. The full variable domain, with the rest looked up from reference TRBV28 and TRBJ2-7, is DVKVTQSSRYLVKRTGEKVFLECVQDMDHENMFWYRQDPGLGLRLIYFSYDVKMKEKGDIPEGYSVSREKKERFSLILESASTNQTSMYLCASSSGSNMYEQYFGPGTRLTVT.

In this sample, this clonotype turned up a few times. The V call is TRBV4-2, the J call TRBJ2-7; 8 bases are a match to TRBD2. The CDR3 totals 15 residues. Germline V lookup: CDR1 LGHNA, CDR2 YNFKEQ. J gave up 2 bases and V 3 bases, and 6 bases lay outside the gene matches. In DNA form, the CDR3 reads TGTGCCAGCAGCCATGCCAGCGGGGGTACCTACGAGCAGTACTTC. This sequence encodes CASSHASGGTYEQYF.

The CDR3 DNA reads as TGCGCCAGCAGCTTGGCAGTAAGAGGGGGAGTCCAAGAGACCCAGTACTTC. It translates to CASSLAVRGGVQETQYF. The chain employs TRBV5-1 and TRBJ2-5; possibly TRBD1 for D (6 bases). The CDR3 consists of 17 residues. Germline V gene lookup returns CDR1 SGHRS and CDR2 YFSETQ. Trimming removed 0 bases from V and 1 base from J, with 16 bases in between.

V gene TRBV4-2 combines with J gene TRBJ1-2; D is perhaps TRBD1 (6 bases). CDR1 and CDR2 (germline): LGHNA, YNFKEQ. Trimming pared 0 bases from V and 6 bases from J, leaving 14 bases between. CDR3 length: 15 residues. The CDR3 loop reads CASSQDAGDWNGYTF. CDR3 nucleotides: TGTGCCAGCAGCCAAGATGCAGGGGATTGGAATGGCTACACCTTC.

This sequence joins TRBV7-2 and TRBJ2-7; 8 nucleotides agree with TRBD1. The CDR3 is 15 residues long. CDR1 SGHTA and CDR2 FQGNSA come from the germline V gene. Unmatched junction bases numbered 8, after V lost 5 bases and J lost 2 bases. CDR3 region: CASSPDRDRTYEQYF. The CDR3 nucleotides are TGTGCCAGCAGCCCGGACAGGGATAGAACCTACGAGCAGTACTTC.

The chain links TRBV10-1 to TRBJ2-6, with D maybe TRBD2 (5 bases). V dropped 3 bases and J dropped 1 base, with 22 bases sitting between them. This CDR3 has 20 amino acids. The V gene's germline CDR1 is WNHNN and CDR2 SYGVQD (reference sequence). The CDR3 here is CASSEPTGVRSLSGANVLTF. The CDR3 nucleotides read TGCGCCAGCAGTGAACCCACCGGGGTTAGAAGCCTGTCTGGGGCCAACGTCCTGACTTTC.

The chain employs TRBV5-1 and TRBJ2-5; tentative D call: TRBD2 (6 bases). The CDR3 sequence is 13 residues long. Germline V gene data show CDR1 as SGHRS and CDR2 as YFSETQ. V lost 5 bases and J lost 0, with 8 bases in between. The CDR3, as DNA: TGCGCCAGCAGGACGGGGGACCAAGAGACCCAGTACTTC. It yields the protein CASRTGDQETQYF.

This chain's CDR3 is CASSYRQGVTDTQYF. The CDR3, as DNA: TGTGCCAGCAGTTATAGGCAGGGGGTTACAGATACGCAGTATTTT. The chain combines TRBV12-3 or TRBV12-4 with TRBJ2-3; 7 bases line up with TRBD1. The junction had 7 bases not matched to a gene; V was cut back by 4 bases and J by 3 bases. The CDR3 has 15 amino acids.

The chain employs TRBV12-3 or TRBV12-4 and TRBJ2-1; D assignment may be TRBD1 or TRBD2 (5 bases each). V gave up 1 base and J gave up 5 bases, with 24 bases separating them. The CDR3 is 19 amino acids. The CDR3 loop is CASSLESRFRDPPDNEQFF. As DNA, the CDR3 is TGTGCCAGCAGTTTAGAGTCTCGTTTCCGGGACCCACCAGACAATGAGCAGTTCTTC.

The rearrangement joins TRBV7-8 to TRBJ2-5; a weak D match, TRBD1 (5 bases). This CDR3 is 16 amino acids long. The germline CDR1 and CDR2 sequences are SGHVS and FQNEAQ. V lost 0 bases and J 5 bases, leaving 16 bases between the germline ends. The CDR3 DNA sequence: TGTGCCAGCAGCTTAGCGGTCGCAGACAGTGCGGAGACCCAGTACTTC. This sequence encodes CASSLAVADSAETQYF.

This clonotype was seen only a few times. The chain joins TRBV4-1 to TRBJ2-1; TRBD2 is a possible D gene (5 bases). The CDR3 is 14 amino acids. Germline V gene lookup returns CDR1 MGHRA and CDR2 YSYEKL. Trimming pared 5 bases from V and 2 bases from J, leaving 10 bases between. In nucleotides, the CDR3 is TGCGCCAGCAGCTTAGCGATGACCTACAATGAGCAGTTCTTC. Its protein product is CASSLAMTYNEQFF.

This clonotype was observed a handful of times. V and J are TRBV10-3 and TRBJ2-3; TRBD1 or TRBD2 may be the D gene (5 bases each). Germline CDR1 reads ENHRY; CDR2 reads SYGVKD. V lost 6 bases to trimming and J lost 8 bases, with 12 bases between them. There are 12 residues in the CDR3. The CDR3 region is CAIRRGQGTQYF. The CDR3 nucleotides read TGTGCCATCAGGAGGGGCCAAGGTACGCAGTATTTT.

The count of this clonotype is one. The chain employs TRBV14 and TRBJ1-2, with D possibly matching TRBD1 (5 bases). V gave up 1 base and J gave up 2 bases, with 8 bases separating them. Germline values: CDR1 SGHDN, CDR2 FVKESK. This CDR3 contains 14 residues. The CDR3 region is CASSQAGRNYGYTF. The CDR3 DNA reads as TGTGCCAGCAGCCAAGCGGGACGCAACTATGGCTACACCTTC.

J is TRBJ1-3 and V is TRBV20-1; TRBD1 agrees at 8 bases. The CDR3 spans 14 residues. Germline V gives CDR1 DFQATT, CDR2 SNEGSKA (reference sequence). Unmatched junction bases numbered 6, after V lost 5 bases and J lost 3 bases. The CDR3 here is CSALQGDYGNTIYF. CDR3 bases: TGCAGTGCTTTACAGGGGGATTATGGAAACACCATATATTTT.

The genes are TRBV9 and TRBJ1-2; weak D call: TRBD1 (5 bases). Germline CDR1 is SGDLS and CDR2 is YYNGEE. The CDR3 totals 16 residues. V was trimmed by 3 bases and J by 5 bases, leaving 20 bases between them. CDR3 in DNA: TGTGCCAGCAGCGCCTGGTGGGGGGACGGATTGTATGGCTACACCTTC. It encodes CASSAWWGDGLYGYTF. Variable domain in full (rest from reference TRBV9 and TRBJ1-2): DSGVTQTPKHLITATGQRVTLRCSPRSGDLSVYWYQQSLDQGLQFLIQYYNGEERAKGNILERFSAQQFPDLHSELNLSSLELGDSALYFCASSAWWGDGLYGYTFGSGTRLTVV.

The chain couples TRBV5-1 to TRBJ2-1, with D possibly TRBD2 on 6 matching bases. Per the germline V gene, CDR1 is SGHRS and CDR2 is YFSETQ. V dropped 0 bases and J dropped 9 bases, with 25 bases sitting between them. CDR3 length: 18 amino acids. CDR3 protein: CASSLEPTPGGGNSEQFF. CDR3 in DNA: TGCGCCAGCAGCTTGGAACCCACCCCGGGTGGCGGGAACAGTGAGCAGTTCTTC.

The rearrangement uses TRBV27 and TRBJ2-4, with a weak D call TRBD2 (7 bases). V gave up 2 bases and J gave up 3 bases, with 11 bases separating them. CDR3 length: 15 residues. Per germline, CDR1 MNHEY and CDR2 SMNVEV (reference sequence). The CDR3, as DNA: TGTGCCAGCAGTTTAGGGGGGGCCGGCAAAAACATTCAGTACTTC. This translates into CASSLGGAGKNIQYF.

This rearrangement joins TRBV2 to TRBJ2-7; the D gene is possibly TRBD2 (7 bases). CDR1 is SNHLY and CDR2 is FYNNEI in the germline V gene. Trimming left V 6 bases short and J 4 bases short, with 16 bases between. The CDR3 contains 14 residues. The CDR3 DNA follows: TGTGCCAGCAGCAGCCTTCGGGGGGCTTACGAGCAGTACTTC. This translates into CASSSLRGAYEQYF.

The chain combines TRBV12-3 or TRBV12-4 with TRBJ1-2, with D possibly matching TRBD1 (5 bases). The CDR3 is made up of 15 amino acids. V was cut by 1 base and J by 7 bases, with 16 bases left in between. The CDR3 sequence is CASSLVGQGSIGYTF. CDR3 nucleotide sequence: TGTGCCAGCAGTTTAGTAGGGCAGGGTAGTATTGGCTACACCTTC.

This clonotype was counted many times. The chain is built from TRBV9 and TRBJ2-2; 8 positions match TRBD1. The length of the CDR3 is 14 residues. Trimming cost V 2 bases and J 5 bases; bases outside gene matches: 2. CDR1 SGDLS and CDR2 YYNGEE come from the germline V gene. The CDR3 spells CASSVDRGTGELFF. CDR3 DNA: TGTGCCAGCAGCGTCGACAGGGGAACCGGGGAGCTGTTTTTT.

The chain links TRBV20-1 to TRBJ1-4; 8 nucleotides line up with TRBD1. This CDR3 contains 14 residues. V lost 3 bases to trimming and J lost 8 bases; unmatched junction nucleotides: 8. Germline CDR1 DFQATT, CDR2 SNEGSKA (reference sequence). CDR3 DNA sequence: TGCAGTGCTAGTAGCGGACAGGGAAGGGAAAAACTGTTTTTT. It codes for CSASSGQGREKLFF.

V and J are TRBV10-3 and TRBJ2-7, with TRBD2 identical over 14 bases. This CDR3 spans 14 amino acids. J lost 5 bases, V lost 6 bases, and 3 bases had no gene match. The V gene's germline CDR1 is ENHRY and CDR2 SYGVKD. The CDR3 reads CAIRGLAGVDEQYF. CDR3 coding DNA: TGTGCCATCAGGGGACTAGCGGGAGTTGACGAGCAGTACTTC.

In its sample, this clonotype was seen a few times. The rearrangement links TRBV5-1 to TRBJ2-1; D ambiguous. The CDR3 covers 14 residues. Per the germline V gene, CDR1 is SGHRS and CDR2 is YFSETQ. Trimming took 5 bases from V and 6 from J, leaving 15 bases between them. The CDR3 nucleotides are TGCGCCAGCAGTCCCGACACCAAGGGCAATGAGCAGTTCTTC. Protein sequence: CASSPDTKGNEQFF.

The V and J genes are TRBV7-9 and TRBJ2-4; D could derive from TRBD1 or TRBD2 (5 bases each). From germline, CDR1 is SEHNR and CDR2 FQNEAQ (reference sequence). The CDR3 has 14 amino acids. Trimming took off 4 bases at V and 7 bases at J, with 14 bases between the two ends. The CDR3 coding sequence is TGTGCCAGCAGCTCCCCGGCTGGGGGTAACATTCAGTACTTC. Translation: CASSSPAGGNIQYF.

The genes are TRBV15 and TRBJ2-1; D unresolved. The CDR3 is 11 residues long. Germline V CDR1 and CDR2: LNHNV, YYDKDF (reference sequence). The ends were cut back, 4 bases at V and 6 bases at J, with 4 bases in the middle. In DNA, the CDR3 is TGTGCCACCAGCACCCTCAATGAGCAGTTCTTC. The encoded protein is CATSTLNEQFF.

This clonotype was counted many times. The chain couples TRBV5-1 to TRBJ2-1, with 7 bases that match TRBD1. This CDR3 is built from 16 residues. J lost 4 bases, V lost 4 bases, and 11 bases had no gene match. Germline lookup yields CDR1 SGHRS and CDR2 YFSETQ. This CDR3 reads CASSRRTGSLYNEQFF. The CDR3 region has the DNA TGCGCCAGCAGCAGACGGACAGGAAGTTTATACAATGAGCAGTTCTTC.

The chain has TRBV4-1 and TRBJ2-7, with D perhaps being TRBD1 or TRBD2 (5 bases each). There are 13 residues in the CDR3. The germline CDR1 and CDR2 sequences are MGHRA and YSYEKL. Trimming removed 1 base at V and 9 bases at J, with 13 bases between. The CDR3 sequence: CASSQGRPGGQYF. The CDR3 region has the DNA TGCGCCAGCAGCCAAGGTCGCCCTGGGGGGCAGTACTTC.

The rearrangement joins TRBV12-3 or TRBV12-4 to TRBJ1-6; D is undetermined. The CDR3 contains 14 residues. Trimming pared 7 bases from V and 7 bases from J, leaving 14 bases between. The CDR3 coding sequence is TGTGCCAGCACCGAGCTGGGGTGGAATTCACCCCTCCACTTT. Its translation: CASTELGWNSPLHF.

This clonotype was detected only a few times. The chain uses TRBV5-1 and TRBJ2-1; D is ambiguous. The CDR3 sequence is 16 residues long. Trimming took 0 bases from V and 4 from J, leaving 14 bases between them. CDR1 SGHRS and CDR2 YFSETQ come from the germline V gene. The CDR3 loop reads CASSLGTGHLYNEQFF. CDR3 nucleotides: TGCGCCAGCAGCTTGGGGACCGGGCACCTTTACAATGAGCAGTTCTTC.

This chain joins TRBV7-2 and TRBJ2-7; D is undetermined. This CDR3 is 13 amino acids long. Germline CDR1 and CDR2: SGHTA and FQGNSA. V gave up 5 bases and J gave up 2 bases, with 10 bases separating them. CDR3 nucleotides: TGTGCCAGCAGCCAGGAAATTACCTACGAGCAGTACTTC. It codes for CASSQEITYEQYF.